Reported below is one T cell receptor beta chain. What it recognizes is unknown. One end of the junction does not line up with germline, which may come from a read error. This sample is drawn from a study of cytomegalovirus exposure and HLA in healthy donors. Whole-study findings and limits: About 180 TCR beta chains were listed as cytomegalovirus-associated. In the roughly 120 validation repertoires, roughly 94% of cluster scores exceeded 0, per a later analysis.

TCRdb's copy holds only in-frame clones and misses some; the assay was immunoSEQ multiplex PCR. Here the sample spans 200,000 to 300,000 clones, roughly 88% being singletons. Looked up from germline, CDR1 is SNHLY and CDR2 is FYNNEI. This CDR3 is built from 11 residues. This rearrangement joins TRBV2 to TRBJ2-7; D uncertain. The source is a woman aged 25 to 45 in good health and CMV-seronegative. Sequencing was performed on PBMCs. The DNA for the CDR3 is TGTGCCAGCAGGGAAGTCTACGAGCAGTACTTC. This translates into CASREVYEQYF.